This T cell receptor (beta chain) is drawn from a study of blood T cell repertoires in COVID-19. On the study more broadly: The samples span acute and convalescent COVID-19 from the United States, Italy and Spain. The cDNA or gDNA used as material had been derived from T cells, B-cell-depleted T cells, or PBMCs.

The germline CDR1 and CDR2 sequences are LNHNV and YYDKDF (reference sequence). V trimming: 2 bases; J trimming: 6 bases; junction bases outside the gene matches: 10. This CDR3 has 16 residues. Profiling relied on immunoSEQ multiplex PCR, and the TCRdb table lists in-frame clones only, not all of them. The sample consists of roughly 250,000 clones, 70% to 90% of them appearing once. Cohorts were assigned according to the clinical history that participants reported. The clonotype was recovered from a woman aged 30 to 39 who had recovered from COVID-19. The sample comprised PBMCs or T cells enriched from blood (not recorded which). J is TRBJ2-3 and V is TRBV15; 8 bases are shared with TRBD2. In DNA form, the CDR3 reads TGTGCCACCAGCAGACTTAGCGGGGCCGAGGCGGATACGCAGTATTTT. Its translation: CATSRLSGAEADTQYF.